The clone carrying this T cell receptor beta chain has only one observation. Its antigen is undetermined. These data come from a study of cytomegalovirus exposure and HLA in healthy donors. V was trimmed by 1 base and J by 7 bases, leaving 16 bases between them. The CDR3 runs to 16 residues. Germline values: CDR1 LGHNA, CDR2 YSLEER. Both 60 Vbeta primers and 13 Jbeta primers went into the PCR. The table came from immunoSEQ multiplex PCR; TCRdb's copy has only in-frame clones and leaves some out. The table includes 90,000 to 110,000 clones, roughly 70% detected once. Regarding the study as a whole: Diagnosis of cytomegalovirus status made by the classifier reportedly showed high specificity and sensitivity. Presence/absence analyses supposed approximately even sequencing depth among donors. About 87% or about 30% of the time was how often most TCR beta V segments were productive, according to an earlier analysis. A later analysis linked a missense variant in DCLRE1C to the trimming of TCR beta V and J genes.

The genes are TRBV4-3 and TRBJ1-4; D is possibly TRBD1 (5 bases). Material: PBMCs. The source is a man aged 40-49 years in good health and CMV-seronegative. CDR3 in DNA: TGCGCCAGCAGCCAAGGCGGGGGTACAGTAGGTGAAAAACTGTTTTTT. Its translation is CASSQGGGTVGEKLFF.